This TCR beta chain stems from a study of T-cell memory formation after mild COVID-19. This CDR3 contains 13 residues. V dropped 4 bases and J dropped 4; count of bases not matched to a gene: 5. Germline loops: CDR1 SQVTM, CDR2 ANQGSEA. With constant-segment primers, 5'RACE yielded cDNA libraries of TCR alpha and TCR beta that carried sample barcodes and UMIs. TCRdb called the 5' RACE reads again in MiXCR, with one record for every CDR3 protein. The sample yields 150,000 to 200,000 distinct CDR3 sequences, roughly 28% seen once. The V call is TRBV29-1, the J call TRBJ2-3; TRBD2 matches at 7 bases. This clonotype was sampled from an adult woman who had mild COVID-19 (a few samples of this study predate the infection). Cell type and time point are not known. The material sequenced was PBMCs or a T cell subset sorted from them (not recorded which). CDR3 sequence reads: CSVARTSSDTQYF. The CDR3 DNA is TGCAGCGTTGCGCGGACTAGTTCAGATACGCAGTATTTT.